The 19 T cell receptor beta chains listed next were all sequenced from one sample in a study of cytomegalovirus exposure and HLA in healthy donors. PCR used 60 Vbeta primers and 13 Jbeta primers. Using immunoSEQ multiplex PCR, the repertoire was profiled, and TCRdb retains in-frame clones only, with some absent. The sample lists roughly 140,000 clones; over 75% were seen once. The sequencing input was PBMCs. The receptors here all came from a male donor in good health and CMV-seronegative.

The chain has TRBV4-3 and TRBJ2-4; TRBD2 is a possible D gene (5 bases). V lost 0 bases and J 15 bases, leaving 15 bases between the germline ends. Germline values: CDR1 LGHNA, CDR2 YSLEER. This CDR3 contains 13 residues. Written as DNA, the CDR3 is TGCGCCAGCAGCCAAGAATATGGGCTAGAGGGGTACTTC. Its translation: CASSQEYGLEGYF.

CDR3 in DNA: TGTGCCAGCGTTAGGGGCGGGAGGTTGGACGAGACCCAGTACTTC. Its protein product is CASVRGGRLDETQYF. This rearrangement joins TRBV7-9 to TRBJ2-5, with TRBD2 identical over 8 bases. Germline CDR1 is SEHNR and CDR2 is FQNEAQ (reference sequence). This CDR3 spans 15 amino acids. V lost 8 bases and J lost 5; bases outside the gene matches: 13.

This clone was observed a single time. In DNA, the CDR3 is TGCGCCAGCAGCCAAGCTTTAGCCGGCGGTGAAAAACTGTTTTTT. It encodes CASSQALAGGEKLFF. The chain joins TRBV4-3 to TRBJ1-4; D unresolved. The V gene's germline CDR1 is LGHNA and CDR2 YSLEER. V was clipped by 1 base and J by 7 bases, with 13 bases between them. This CDR3 is 15 amino acids long.

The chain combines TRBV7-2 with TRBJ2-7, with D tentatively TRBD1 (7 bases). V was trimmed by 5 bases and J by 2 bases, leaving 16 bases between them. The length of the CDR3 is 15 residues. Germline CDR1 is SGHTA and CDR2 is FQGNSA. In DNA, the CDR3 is TGTGCCAGCAGCCACGCGGGGACAGACCCCTACGAGCAGTACTTC. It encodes CASSHAGTDPYEQYF.

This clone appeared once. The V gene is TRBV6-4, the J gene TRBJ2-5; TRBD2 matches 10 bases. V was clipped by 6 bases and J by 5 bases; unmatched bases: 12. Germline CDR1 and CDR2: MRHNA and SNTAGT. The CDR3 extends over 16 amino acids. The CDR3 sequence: CASRAPPLSGRETQYF. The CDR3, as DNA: TGTGCCAGCAGAGCCCCCCCCCTTAGCGGGAGGGAGACCCAGTACTTC.

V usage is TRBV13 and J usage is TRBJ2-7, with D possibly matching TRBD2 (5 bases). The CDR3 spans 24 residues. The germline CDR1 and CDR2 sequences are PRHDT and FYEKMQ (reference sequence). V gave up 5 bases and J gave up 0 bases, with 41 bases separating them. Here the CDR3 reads CASSIGHAWCMREYKSLTSYEQYF. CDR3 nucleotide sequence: TGTGCCAGCAGCATCGGCCACGCCTGGTGTATGAGGGAGTATAAATCGTTAACCTCCTACGAGCAGTACTTC.

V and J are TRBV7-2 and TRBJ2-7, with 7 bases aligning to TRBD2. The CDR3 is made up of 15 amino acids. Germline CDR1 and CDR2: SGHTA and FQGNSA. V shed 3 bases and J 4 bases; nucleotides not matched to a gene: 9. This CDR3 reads CASSFGGSYIYEQYF. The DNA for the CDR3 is TGTGCCAGCAGCTTCGGCGGGAGCTACATTTACGAGCAGTACTTC.

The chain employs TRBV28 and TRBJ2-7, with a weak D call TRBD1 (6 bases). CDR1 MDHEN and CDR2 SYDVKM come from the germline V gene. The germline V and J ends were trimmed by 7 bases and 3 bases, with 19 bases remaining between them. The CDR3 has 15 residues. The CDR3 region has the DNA TGTGCCAGCAAAGGTTCGGACAGCGGAAACTACGAGCAGTACTTC. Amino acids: CASKGSDSGNYEQYF.

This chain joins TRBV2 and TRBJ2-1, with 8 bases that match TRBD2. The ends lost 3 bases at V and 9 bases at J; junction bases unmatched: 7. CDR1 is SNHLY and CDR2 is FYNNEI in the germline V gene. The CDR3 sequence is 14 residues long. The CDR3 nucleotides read TGTGCCAGCAGTGATGAGCGGGAGAGGTTTGAGCAGTTCTTC. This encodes CASSDERERFEQFF.

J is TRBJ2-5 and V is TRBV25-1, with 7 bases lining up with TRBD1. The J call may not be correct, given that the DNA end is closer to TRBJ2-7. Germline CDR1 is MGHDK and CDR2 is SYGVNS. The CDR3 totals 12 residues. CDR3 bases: TGTGCCAGCACGGGACAGAACTACGAGCAGTACTTC. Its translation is CASTGQNYEQYF.

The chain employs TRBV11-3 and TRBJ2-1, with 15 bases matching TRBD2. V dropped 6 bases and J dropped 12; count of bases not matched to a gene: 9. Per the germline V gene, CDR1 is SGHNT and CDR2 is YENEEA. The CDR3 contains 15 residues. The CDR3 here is CASSRTSGRAAAQFF. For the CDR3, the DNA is TGTGCCAGCAGTCGGACTAGCGGGAGGGCCGCGGCGCAGTTCTTC.

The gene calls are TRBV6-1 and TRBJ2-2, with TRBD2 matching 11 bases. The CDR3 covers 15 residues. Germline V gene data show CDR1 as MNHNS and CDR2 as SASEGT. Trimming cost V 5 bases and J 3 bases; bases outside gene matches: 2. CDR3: CASSLLAGDTGELFF. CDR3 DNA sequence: TGTGCCAGCAGTTTACTAGCGGGAGACACCGGGGAGCTGTTTTTT.

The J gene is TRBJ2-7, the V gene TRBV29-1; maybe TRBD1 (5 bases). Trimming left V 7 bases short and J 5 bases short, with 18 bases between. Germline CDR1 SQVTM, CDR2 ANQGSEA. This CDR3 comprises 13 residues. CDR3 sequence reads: CSGRTTGEHEQYF. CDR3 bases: TGCAGCGGGCGGACCACAGGTGAACACGAGCAGTACTTC.

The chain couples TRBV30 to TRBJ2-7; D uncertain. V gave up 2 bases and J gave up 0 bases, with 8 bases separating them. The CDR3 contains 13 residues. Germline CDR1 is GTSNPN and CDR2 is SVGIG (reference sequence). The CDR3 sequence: CAWSPEVSYEQYF. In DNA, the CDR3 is TGTGCCTGGAGTCCTGAGGTCTCCTACGAGCAGTACTTC.

DNA of the CDR3: TGCGCCAGCAGCCCCGCTAGCGGTATTTACTACGAGCAGTACTTC. Residues: CASSPASGIYYEQYF. V gene TRBV4-1 combines with J gene TRBJ2-7; 7 bases are a match to TRBD2. The CDR3 has 15 residues. Per germline, CDR1 MGHRA and CDR2 YSYEKL. Trimming at V came to 4 bases and at J to 3 bases, leaving 9 bases not matched to a gene.

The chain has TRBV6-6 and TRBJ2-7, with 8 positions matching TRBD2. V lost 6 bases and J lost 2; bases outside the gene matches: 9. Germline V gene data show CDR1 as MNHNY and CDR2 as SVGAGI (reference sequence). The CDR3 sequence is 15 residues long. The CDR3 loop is CASRPGGFSPYEQYF. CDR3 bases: TGTGCCAGCAGACCGGGAGGGTTCTCCCCCTACGAGCAGTACTTC.

This CDR3 is CASSLGGGEQYF. CDR3 bases: TGTGCCAGCAGCTTGGGAGGGGGCGAGCAGTACTTC. The chain couples TRBV5-4 to TRBJ2-7; a weak D match, TRBD1 (6 bases). The CDR3 runs 12 residues. V was clipped by 0 bases and J by 6 bases, with 7 bases between them. Germline CDR1 reads SGHNT; CDR2 reads YYREEE (reference sequence).

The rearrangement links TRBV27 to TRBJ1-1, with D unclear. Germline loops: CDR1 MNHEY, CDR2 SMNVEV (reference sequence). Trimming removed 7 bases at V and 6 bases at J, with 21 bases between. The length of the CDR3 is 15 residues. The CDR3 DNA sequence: TGTGCCAGCATTTCGACCCAGCGAGGGATTCCTGAAGCTTTCTTT. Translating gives CASISTQRGIPEAFF.

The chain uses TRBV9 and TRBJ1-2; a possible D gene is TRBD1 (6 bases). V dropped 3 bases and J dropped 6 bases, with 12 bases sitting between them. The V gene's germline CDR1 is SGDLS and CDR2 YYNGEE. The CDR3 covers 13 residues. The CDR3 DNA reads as TGTGCCAGCAGCGGAAGAGGGGGAGATGGCTACACCTTC. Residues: CASSGRGGDGYTF.